The subject of this entry is one TCR beta chain. Its matching antigen is unknown. Relapses following autologous stem cell transplantation were seen in all patients, with brentuximab vedotin exposure varying. Patients showed best responses of complete response, partial response or progressive disease. This sample stems from a study of PD-1 blockade in classical Hodgkin lymphoma. The protocol was immunoSEQ multiplex PCR, while the TCRdb copy is restricted to in-frame clones and leaves out a portion. This repertoire shows roughly 15,000 clones, less than 80% found once; its top ten account for roughly 8%. Study-wide results and limits: At baseline, newly diagnosed patients reportedly showed less TCR diversity than healthy donors. By C4D1, diversity of CD4+ TCRs had risen significantly, whereas that of CD8+ TCRs had not. Baseline diversity resembling that of newly diagnosed patients was seen in complete responders.

Sample: peripheral blood mononuclear cells (PBMCs), taken before the second cycle of nivolumab. The TCR sequence derives from a human donor with classical Hodgkin lymphoma.

CDR3 sequence: CASSLHKGQGADTGELFF. The CDR3 DNA is TGTGCCAGCAGTTTACACAAGGGGCAGGGGGCTGACACCGGGGAGCTGTTTTTT. This sequence joins TRBV28 and TRBJ2-2, with 8 nucleotides matching TRBD1. Trimming cost V 2 bases and J 3 bases; bases outside gene matches: 11. Germline-derived CDR1 and CDR2 are MDHEN and SYDVKM. CDR3 length: 18 amino acids.